The 25 T cell receptor beta chains listed next were all sequenced from one sample in a study of blood T cells in healthy people across ages. A sample-barcoded 5' primer and a J-beta primer mix were used in a second PCR of roughly 6 to 11 cycles. TCRdb re-derived calls from the 5' RACE reads in MiXCR, one entry per CDR3 protein. The sample lists 980,000 or so distinct CDR3 sequences, around 49% occurring once. What was sequenced was blood. All receptors derive from a man aged 25 to 40 in good health.

V and J are TRBV28 and TRBJ2-6; D ambiguous. Trimming cost V 9 bases and J 4 bases, with 10 bases left between them. The germline V gene has CDR1 MDHEN and CDR2 SYDVKM. The CDR3 is 13 amino acids. The CDR3 here is CASGRTGANVLTF. The CDR3 DNA sequence: TGTGCCAGTGGTAGGACCGGGGCCAACGTCCTGACTTTC.

This clonotype was seen a handful of times. The chain recombines TRBV20-1 with TRBJ2-5; D is undetermined. The CDR3 sequence is 15 residues long. Trimming left V 3 bases short and J 1 base short, with 15 bases between. Germline CDR1 is DFQATT and CDR2 is SNEGSKA (reference sequence). The CDR3 DNA follows: TGCAGTGCTAGCCAGGCCCAGCGACTCCAAGAGACCCAGTACTTC. Amino acid sequence: CSASQAQRLQETQYF.

This chain links TRBV20-1 with TRBJ1-2; D not resolved. The length of the CDR3 is 11 residues. Between the trimmed V and J ends, which lost 3 bases and 8 bases, there was a span of 10 bases. Germline V gives CDR1 DFQATT, CDR2 SNEGSKA (reference sequence). CDR3 loop: CSASSISGYTF. In nucleotides, the CDR3 is TGCAGTGCTAGTAGTATTTCGGGCTACACCTTC.

This clonotype was detected only a few times. V and J are TRBV27 and TRBJ1-6, with TRBD1 matching over 7 bases. The ends lost 9 bases at V and 10 bases at J; junction bases unmatched: 12. Germline CDR1 MNHEY, CDR2 SMNVEV (reference sequence). This CDR3 contains 14 residues. Here the CDR3 DNA reads TGTGCCAGTGGACAGGCCCAGAGATGGTCACCCCTCCACTTT. This encodes CASGQAQRWSPLHF.

This clonotype was seen many times. The rearrangement links TRBV12-3 or TRBV12-4 to TRBJ2-3; D possibly uses TRBD1 or TRBD2 (6 bases each). The CDR3 totals 15 residues. V shed 3 bases and J shed 2 bases, with 12 bases lying between them. DNA of the CDR3: TGTGCCAGCAGTTTTACGGGGGCCACCACAGATACGCAGTATTTT. Protein product: CASSFTGATTDTQYF.

This clonotype showed up just a few times. The rearrangement links TRBV15 to TRBJ1-1; no firm D call. The CDR3 covers 13 residues. V lost 8 bases to trimming and J lost 7 bases, with 17 bases between them. The germline V gene encodes CDR1 LNHNV and CDR2 YYDKDF (reference sequence). CDR3 bases: TGTGCCACCTCCGGAGGAGGTGTGCATGAAGCTTTCTTT. Its protein product is CATSGGGVHEAFF. Full variable domain (remainder filled in from reference TRBV15 and TRBJ1-1): DAMVIQNPRYQVTQFGKPVTLSCSQTLNHNVMYWYQQKSSQAPKLLFHYYDKDFNNEADTPDNFQSRRPNTSFCFLDIRSPGLGDTAMYLCATSGGGVHEAFFGQGTRLTVV.

The chain couples TRBV20-1 to TRBJ2-1, with TRBD2 as a possible D gene (6 bases). This CDR3 spans 14 amino acids. Germline CDR1 DFQATT, CDR2 SNEGSKA (reference sequence). V dropped 6 bases and J dropped 0 bases, with 12 bases sitting between them. CDR3 DNA sequence: TGCAGTGCCCGGGGGTCGAGCTCCTACAATGAGCAGTTCTTC. This sequence encodes CSARGSSSYNEQFF.

As regards this clonotype: At one boundary the junction diverges from the germline segment, which might be a read error. The chain joins TRBV7-2 to TRBJ2-5; 11 bases agree with TRBD1. Germline-derived CDR1 and CDR2 are SGHTA and FQGNSA. This CDR3 has 15 amino acids. The CDR3 coding sequence is TGTGCCAACAGCTTGAGGGGACAGGGGGTCAATGAGCAGTACTTC. Protein sequence: CANSLRGQGVNEQYF.

This sequence joins TRBV12-3 or TRBV12-4 and TRBJ2-7; a weak D match, TRBD1 (6 bases). Trimming removed 1 base from V and 5 bases from J, with 12 bases in between. This CDR3 is 14 amino acids long. The CDR3 sequence is CASSLVVGDNEQYF. The CDR3 DNA is TGTGCCAGCAGTTTAGTGGTAGGGGACAACGAGCAGTACTTC.

This clonotype was counted between two and nine times. The gene calls are TRBV27 and TRBJ1-2; D may be TRBD1 (6 bases). Germline CDR1 is MNHEY and CDR2 is SMNVEV (reference sequence). V was pared by 5 bases and J by 3 bases, with 16 bases between. The CDR3 consists of 15 residues. CDR3 nucleotides: TGTGCCAGCAGTCTTCAGGGGCCCCCTTACTATGGCTACACCTTC. Translation gives CASSLQGPPYYGYTF.

This clonotype showed up just once. The rearrangement uses TRBV4-1 and TRBJ2-5, with D possibly being TRBD2 (6 bases). This CDR3 contains 15 residues. V gave up 4 bases and J gave up 11 bases, with 23 bases separating them. CDR1 is MGHRA and CDR2 is YSYEKL in the germline V gene. The CDR3 DNA reads TGCGCCAGCAGCCTAACTAGCCGGATAGACAATGAGCAGTACTTC. Amino acids: CASSLTSRIDNEQYF.

The V and J genes are TRBV7-9 and TRBJ2-7; TRBD1 matches 9 bases. V trimming: 5 bases; J trimming: 3 bases; junction bases outside the gene matches: 8. The CDR3 runs to 15 residues. CDR1 SEHNR and CDR2 FQNEAQ come from the germline V gene (reference sequence). The CDR3 reads CASSHGTGRVYEQYF. Written as DNA, the CDR3 is TGTGCCAGCAGCCACGGGACAGGGAGGGTCTACGAGCAGTACTTC. The full variable domain, completed using reference TRBV7-9 and TRBJ2-7, is DTGVSQNPRHKITKRGQNVTFRCDPISEHNRLYWYRQTLGQGPEFLTYFQNEAQLEKSRLLSDRFSAERPKGSFSTLEIQRTEQGDSAMYLCASSHGTGRVYEQYFGPGTRLTVT.

The table lists this clonotype with a few counts. The genes are TRBV2 and TRBJ2-3; unclear D gene. V dropped 5 bases and J dropped 5 bases, with 11 bases sitting between them. The CDR3 covers 13 residues. Germline values: CDR1 SNHLY, CDR2 FYNNEI. In nucleotides, the CDR3 is TGTGCCAGCAGTCCCGGGCCCCAAGATACGCAGTATTTT. Its translation: CASSPGPQDTQYF.

J is TRBJ2-5 and V is TRBV7-2; D may match TRBD1 or TRBD2 (5 bases each). This CDR3 spans 15 amino acids. Between the trimmed V and J ends, which lost 0 bases and 1 base, there was a span of 9 bases. The germline CDR1 and CDR2 sequences are SGHTA and FQGNSA. The CDR3 DNA reads TGTGCCAGCAGCTTAGCGCTGGGGACCCAAGAGACCCAGTACTTC. Translation: CASSLALGTQETQYF.

The chain joins TRBV25-1 to TRBJ2-7; maybe TRBD2 (5 bases). V was trimmed by 0 bases and J by 3 bases, leaving 12 bases between them. The CDR3 runs to 15 residues. The germline gives CDR1 MGHDK, CDR2 SYGVNS. In nucleotides, the CDR3 is TGTGCCAGCAGTGAATACGGCTCACGGGGCTACGAGCAGTACTTC. It translates to CASSEYGSRGYEQYF.

This clonotype was observed a few times. CDR3 amino acids: CSALWGRGEKLFF. The CDR3 nucleotides read TGCAGCGCCCTGTGGGGGCGCGGTGAAAAACTGTTTTTT. The chain recombines TRBV29-1 with TRBJ1-4; TRBD1 might be the D (6 bases). This CDR3 region has 13 residues. Germline V CDR1 and CDR2: SQVTM, ANQGSEA. V was cut by 7 bases and J by 7 bases, with 16 bases left in between.

This clonotype was seen only a few times. The rearrangement joins TRBV28 to TRBJ2-4; TRBD1 agrees at 9 bases. Germline CDR1 reads MDHEN; CDR2 reads SYDVKM. The CDR3 totals 20 residues. V lost 4 bases and J lost 0; bases outside the gene matches: 16. The CDR3 loop reads CASSSAPLGTGTLAKNIQYF. The CDR3 DNA reads TGTGCCAGCAGTTCAGCCCCCCTCGGGACAGGGACACTAGCCAAAAACATTCAGTACTTC.

V and J are TRBV28 and TRBJ2-2, with 7 positions matching TRBD1. The CDR3 consists of 15 residues. The germline CDR1 and CDR2 sequences are MDHEN and SYDVKM. V was clipped by 6 bases and J by 2 bases; unmatched bases: 6. CDR3 loop: CASRLGDRNTGELFF. The CDR3 bases are TGTGCCAGCAGACTGGGGGACAGAAACACCGGGGAGCTGTTTTTT.

The chain has TRBV9 and TRBJ2-4, with D uncertain. The tail of the sequence fits TRBJ2-7 better, so the J call may be wrong. The CDR3 is 14 residues long. The V gene's germline CDR1 is SGDLS and CDR2 YYNGEE. The CDR3 coding sequence is TGTGCCAGCAGCGTAGGCGAACGGCCGGGCGAGCAGTACTTC. Protein: CASSVGERPGEQYF.

Turning to this clonotype: One end of the junction does not line up with germline, which may come from a read error. This rearrangement joins TRBV5-6 to TRBJ1-2; D perhaps matches TRBD1 (6 bases). Germline assignment: CDR1 SGHDT and CDR2 YYEEEE. This CDR3 is built from 16 residues. CDR3 DNA sequence: TGTGCCAGCAGCTTGGGGGGGCAGCCCCTCATCTATGGCCACACCTTC. Residues: CASSLGGQPLIYGHTF.

The chain links TRBV20-1 to TRBJ1-6; a possible D gene is TRBD1 (5 bases). There are 16 residues in the CDR3. The germline V and J ends were trimmed by 4 bases and 4 bases, with 17 bases remaining between them. Germline values: CDR1 DFQATT, CDR2 SNEGSKA (reference sequence). This chain's CDR3 is CSAKVDGAGYNSPLHF. CDR3 DNA: TGCAGTGCTAAGGTTGACGGGGCCGGGTATAATTCACCCCTCCACTTT.

In this sample, this clonotype turned up a few times. The V call is TRBV20-1, the J call TRBJ2-1; 9 bases match TRBD2. CDR3 length equals 16 residues. The V segment lost 3 bases and the J segment 2 bases; nucleotides outside the gene matches: 8. CDR1 DFQATT and CDR2 SNEGSKA come from the germline V gene (reference sequence). CDR3 in amino acids: CSASTAGGLTYNEQFF. DNA for the CDR3: TGCAGTGCTAGTACCGCGGGGGGGCTGACCTACAATGAGCAGTTCTTC.

The chain has TRBV6-6 and TRBJ1-4; D is ambiguous. There are 15 residues in the CDR3. Looked up from germline, CDR1 is MNHNY and CDR2 is SVGAGI (reference sequence). The V end was cut by 3 bases, the J end by 5 bases, with 13 bases between. The CDR3 DNA reads TGTGCCAGCAGTTATGTGGGGAGAGAAAATGAAAAACTGTTTTTT. Encoded protein: CASSYVGRENEKLFF.

The table lists this clonotype with a count of one. This chain joins TRBV28 and TRBJ2-2; the D is unclear. The germline V gene encodes CDR1 MDHEN and CDR2 SYDVKM. With 3 bases removed from V and 4 bases from J, the gap between germline ends came to 12 bases. The CDR3 contains 15 residues. CDR3 residues: CASSLLVTGTGELFF. The CDR3, as DNA: TGTGCCAGCAGTTTGTTAGTGACGGGCACCGGGGAGCTGTTTTTT. The whole variable domain, filled in from reference TRBV28 and TRBJ2-2, reads DVKVTQSSRYLVKRTGEKVFLECVQDMDHENMFWYRQDPGLGLRLIYFSYDVKMKEKGDIPEGYSVSREKKERFSLILESASTNQTSMYLCASSLLVTGTGELFFGEGSRLTVL.

Concerning this clonotype itself: The junction departs from the called germline gene at one end, perhaps through a read error. V gene TRBV3-1 combines with J gene TRBJ2-1, with 7 bases that match TRBD2. The CDR3 has 16 residues. Germline V gene sequence: CDR1 LGHDT, CDR2 YNNKEL (reference sequence). For the CDR3, the DNA is TGTGCCAGCAGCCATCGCGGGGGTAGCTCCTACAATGAGCGGTTCTTC. This encodes CASSHRGGSSYNERFF.